Each of the 9 T cell receptor beta chains below was sequenced from the same sample in a study of CD8+CD57+ T cells in acquired aplastic anemia. Patients chosen for sequencing had CD8+CD57+ cells that had expanded, as shown by flow cytometry. Genomic DNA, the template, was used for profiling of the TCR beta VDJ and CDR3. TCRdb fed the reads into MiXCR, producing one record per CDR3 protein. The table shows about 290,000 distinct CDR3 sequences, with about three fifths occurring only once. The sequenced sample was sorted CD4+, CD8+, or CD8+CD57+ T cells (not recorded which) from PBMCs. The receptors stem from a human donor with aplastic anemia.

This chain connects TRBV12-3 or TRBV12-4 to TRBJ2-2; D is perhaps TRBD1 (5 bases). This CDR3 has 12 amino acids. Trimming left V 2 bases short and J 8 bases short, with 6 bases between. As DNA, the CDR3 is TGTGCCAGCAGTTTACGGACAGGGGAGCTGTTTTTT. Protein sequence: CASSLRTGELFF.

This chain uses TRBV7-2 with TRBJ2-7; 11 positions agree with TRBD2. The CDR3 sequence is 14 residues long. The germline CDR1 and CDR2 sequences are SGHTA and FQGNSA. J gave up 6 bases and V 1 base, and 2 bases lay outside the gene matches. The CDR3 coding sequence is TGTGCCAGCAGCTTAGGACTAGCGGGGACCGAGCAGTACTTC. Its translation is CASSLGLAGTEQYF.

The chain is built from TRBV7-9 and TRBJ1-1, with D unresolved. The CDR3 is 13 amino acids. V lost 10 bases and J lost 1, with 13 bases in between. Germline CDR1 SEHNR, CDR2 FQNEAQ (reference sequence). The CDR3: CANSRLTNTEAFF. As DNA, the CDR3 is TGTGCCAACTCTAGGCTCACGAACACTGAAGCTTTCTTT.

V gene TRBV20-1 combines with J gene TRBJ2-7, with D possibly TRBD2 on 6 matching bases. Looked up from germline, CDR1 is DFQATT and CDR2 is SNEGSKA (reference sequence). The ends were cut back, 3 bases at V and 2 bases at J, with 14 bases in the middle. This CDR3 has 14 amino acids. The CDR3 DNA is TGCAGTGCTAGGAGTGGCGGGGAGGCCTACGAGCAGTACTTC. It encodes CSARSGGEAYEQYF.

This clonotype was picked up one time. V is TRBV20-1 and J is TRBJ2-1; D is possibly TRBD2 (5 bases). V gave up 3 bases and J gave up 3 bases, with 12 bases separating them. Germline CDR1 DFQATT, CDR2 SNEGSKA (reference sequence). The CDR3 is made up of 14 amino acids. CDR3 DNA sequence: TGCAGTGCTAGGGAGAGGGTAAGCTACAATGAGCAGTTCTTC. It is translated as CSARERVSYNEQFF.

This clonotype was recorded only once. The junction differs from germline at one of its ends, possibly a read error. CDR3 DNA: TGCGCCAGCAAGCAGGGGGCGCCGGGCACAGGTACGCAGTATTTT. Encoded protein: CASKQGAPGTGTQYF. The chain employs TRBV10-2 and TRBJ2-3, with 8 bases lining up with TRBD1. There are 15 residues in the CDR3. The germline V gene encodes CDR1 WSHSY and CDR2 SAAADI.

DNA of the CDR3: TGTGCCAGCAGCCCGGCGTCCAGCGGGAGATACGAGCAGTACTTC. Its translation: CASSPASSGRYEQYF. The genes are TRBV5-5 and TRBJ2-7; the match to TRBD2 covers 8 bases. V gave up 4 bases and J gave up 4 bases; unmatched junction bases: 10. The CDR3 sequence is 15 residues long. In germline, CDR1 is SGHKS, CDR2 YYEKEE (reference sequence).

This clonotype was counted once. Written as DNA, the CDR3 is TGCGCCAGCAGTCTAATTGGGACAGAGGCGAACACCGGGGAGCTGTTTTTT. This codes for CASSLIGTEANTGELFF. This sequence joins TRBV5-1 and TRBJ2-2; 7 bases match TRBD1. Germline V gene sequence: CDR1 SGHRS, CDR2 YFSETQ. Trimming removed 5 bases from V and 0 bases from J; junction bases left unmatched: 10. CDR3 length: 17 amino acids.

The genes are TRBV5-6 and TRBJ2-5; 13 bases are shared with TRBD2. After removal of 4 bases from V and 2 bases from J, the junction contained 5 bases not matched to a gene. This CDR3 is 16 amino acids long. The germline V gene has CDR1 SGHDT and CDR2 YYEEEE. The CDR3 spells CASSPRGLAGQETQYF. The CDR3 DNA is TGTGCCAGCAGCCCCCGGGGACTAGCGGGGCAAGAGACCCAGTACTTC.